The clone carrying this T cell receptor beta chain was seen ten or more times. Unique molecular identifiers were used to barcode this TCRbeta library. TCRdb reprocessed the PCR reads with MiXCR, giving one entry per CDR3 protein. The sample has hundreds of thousands of distinct CDR3 sequences, around 13% seen once; the top ten hold under 7%. This record comes from a study of T-cell reconstitution after alpha-beta-depleted transplantation in children. CDR3 length equals 12 residues. Trimming pared 11 bases from V and 8 bases from J, leaving 15 bases between. This chain joins TRBV12-3 or TRBV12-4 and TRBJ2-2; possibly TRBD1 for D (6 bases). The source material was PBMCs from the stem cell graft donor, sampled from the stem cell graft. The receptor was isolated from a human donor who donated a stem cell graft to a child with combined immunodeficiency. This CDR3 is CAGRGGRGELFF. CDR3 DNA: TGTGCCGGCCGAGGGGGACGGGGGGAGCTGTTTTTT.